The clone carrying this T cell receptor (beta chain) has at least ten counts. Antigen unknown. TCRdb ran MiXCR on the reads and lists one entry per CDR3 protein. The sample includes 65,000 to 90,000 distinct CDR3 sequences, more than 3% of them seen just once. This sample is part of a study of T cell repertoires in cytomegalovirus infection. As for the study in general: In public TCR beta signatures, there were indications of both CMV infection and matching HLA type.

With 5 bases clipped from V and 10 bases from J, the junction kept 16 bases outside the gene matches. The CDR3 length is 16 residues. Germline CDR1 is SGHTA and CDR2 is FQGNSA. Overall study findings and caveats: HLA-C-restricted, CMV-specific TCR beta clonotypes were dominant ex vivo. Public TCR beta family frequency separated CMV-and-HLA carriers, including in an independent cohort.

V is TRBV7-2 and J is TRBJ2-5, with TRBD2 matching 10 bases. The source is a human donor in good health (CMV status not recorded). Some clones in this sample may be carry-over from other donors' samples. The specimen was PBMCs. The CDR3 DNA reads TGTGCCAGCAGCCGGGGGCCGGCTAGCGGGGGCCGTGGCCAGTACTTC. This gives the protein CASSRGPASGGRGQYF.